Shown below are 9 T cell receptor beta chains from a single sample sequenced in a study of shared clonotypes between healthy human individuals. Some clones are missing from TCRdb's copy, which holds only in-frame ones; the method was immunoSEQ multiplex PCR. The sample lists about half a million clones; 65% to 85% were seen once. Material: PBMCs. The source of these receptors is a woman aged 40 to 50 in good health. Some clones in this sample may be carry-over from other donors' samples.

CDR3 sequence reads: CASSLARSGTGANQPQHF. For the CDR3, the DNA is TGTGCCAGCAGTTTAGCCAGATCGGGGACAGGGGCTAATCAGCCCCAGCATTTT. The chain joins TRBV28 to TRBJ1-5, with 10 bases fitting TRBD1. With V trimmed by 2 bases and J by 4 bases, 11 bases remained unmatched. The germline V gene has CDR1 MDHEN and CDR2 SYDVKM. CDR3 length: 18 amino acids.

This clone was detected a few times. In DNA, the CDR3 is TGTGCCAGCAGCAAAGAGGGCAGAGAGGGGAACACTGAAGCTTTCTTT. Translation: CASSKEGREGNTEAFF. The chain combines TRBV21-1 with TRBJ1-1. TRBV21-1 is designated a pseudogene. The CDR3 spans 16 residues.

The chain has TRBV2 and TRBJ2-7; D is tentatively TRBD1 or TRBD2 (5 bases each). The CDR3 spans 13 residues. Germline values: CDR1 SNHLY, CDR2 FYNNEI. In nucleotides, the CDR3 is TGTGCAACGTTCGGGACGCCAGAGTACAAGCAGTACTTC. The encoded protein is CATFGTPEYKQYF.

The V and J genes are TRBV7-9 and TRBJ2-5, with 8 positions matching TRBD1. Germline CDR1 SEHNR, CDR2 FQNEAQ (reference sequence). The CDR3 sequence is 16 residues long. J lost 4 bases, V lost 5 bases, and 12 bases had no gene match. The CDR3 bases are TGTGCCAGCAGCATCGGGACAGGAGGGAGAGGAGAGACCCAGTACTTC. Amino acids: CASSIGTGGRGETQYF.

CDR3 nucleotide sequence: TGTGCCAGTAGTACCCGCCCCGGACTAGCGATCACCGGGGAGCTGTTTTTT. This codes for CASSTRPGLAITGELFF. The chain uses TRBV19 and TRBJ2-2, with TRBD2 identical over 9 bases. There are 17 residues in the CDR3. The J segment lost 4 bases and the V segment lost 4 bases, leaving 10 bases of the junction unmatched. Germline V lookup: CDR1 LNHDA, CDR2 SQIVND (reference sequence).

A word on this clone: This sequence is one base from a far larger clone and is likely a read error. The CDR3 nucleotides read TGCGCCAGCAGCTTGGATGGTAGCATGACGGATACGCAGTATTTT. This gives the protein CASSLDGSMTDTQYF. The chain employs TRBV5-1 and TRBJ2-3; no definite D call. Trimming stripped 0 bases from V and 6 bases from J, with 14 bases between. Germline values: CDR1 SGHRS, CDR2 YFSETQ. The CDR3 is 15 amino acids.

The genes are TRBV28 and TRBJ2-3, with 7 bases aligning to TRBD1. The CDR3 is made up of 17 amino acids. V gave up 2 bases and J gave up 1 base; unmatched junction bases: 9. Germline V gene sequence: CDR1 MDHEN, CDR2 SYDVKM. DNA for the CDR3: TGTGCCAGCAGTTTAACCGGGACAGTGCGGGGCACAGATACGCAGTATTTT. Residues: CASSLTGTVRGTDTQYF.

This clone was seen a single time. This likely traces to a read error, being one base from a far larger clone. The chain carries TRBV7-3 and TRBJ1-5, with TRBD1 matching over 7 bases. Germline V CDR1 and CDR2: SGHTA, FQGTGA. The CDR3 is 13 amino acids. With V trimmed by 3 bases and J by 6 bases, 2 bases remained unmatched. CDR3 DNA sequence: TGTGCCAGCAGCTTCAGGACAGGTCAGCCCCAGCATTTT. It translates to CASSFRTGQPQHF.

This clone was counted between two and nine times. V gene TRBV10-3 combines with J gene TRBJ1-5; D is possibly TRBD1 (5 bases). V lost 6 bases and J 7 bases, leaving 10 bases between the germline ends. CDR3 size: 12 residues. From germline, CDR1 is ENHRY and CDR2 SYGVKD. CDR3 DNA: TGTGCCATCAGGACAGAGGGACAGCCCCAGCATTTT. This translates into CAIRTEGQPQHF.